This TCR beta chain was sequenced for a study of cytomegalovirus exposure and HLA in healthy donors. As for the study in general: An earlier analysis identified more than 95 million unique TCR beta sequences in 150 million to 200 million T cells.

With 60 Vbeta and 13 Jbeta primers, the PCR was carried out. Using immunoSEQ multiplex PCR, the repertoire was profiled, and TCRdb retains in-frame clones only, with some absent. The sample has about 180,000 clones, 70% to 85% seen once. Germline values: CDR1 LGHNA, CDR2 YNFKEQ. The CDR3 consists of 12 residues. The V gene lost 2 bases and the J gene lost 7 bases, with 8 bases spanning the gap. Broader study findings: Compared with the roughly 700-donor mean, an Asian-associated ancestry cluster reportedly had fewer N-insertions, according to a later analysis.

A remark on this clone: The target antigen is unknown.

The chain is built from TRBV4-2 and TRBJ1-1; no reliable D call. Sequenced input: PBMCs. The source is a man between 18 and 29 years old in good health and CMV-seronegative. The CDR3 sequence is CASSQNSGEAFF. CDR3 coding DNA: TGTGCCAGCAGCCAAAACTCAGGTGAAGCTTTCTTT.